This record concerns one TCR beta chain sequence. Generated by immunoSEQ multiplex PCR, the TCRdb table keeps only in-frame clones and is missing some. The data show some 3,200 clones, over 85% seen once. The data belong to a study of tumor T cells in aggressive B-cell lymphoma. The TCR originated in an adult with diffuse large B cell lymphoma. The sample was tumor tissue.

Written as DNA, the CDR3 is TGTGCCAGCAGCCGCGATCTTGAGCAGTACTTC. It yields the protein CASSRDLEQYF. The rearrangement joins TRBV28 to TRBJ2-7; D is unresolved. The CDR3 is made up of 11 amino acids. Trimming pared 6 bases from V and 7 bases from J, leaving 10 bases between. CDR1 and CDR2 (germline): MDHEN, SYDVKM.